One sample yielded the 27 T cell receptor beta chains listed below, sequenced in a study of CD8 T cells in ankylosing spondylitis. TCRdb re-called the 5' RACE reads through MiXCR, storing one row per CDR3 protein. This sample has around 250,000 distinct CDR3 sequences, with 18% found just once. Sequences were obtained from blood, either unsorted or a sorted T cell fraction (not recorded which). All receptors derive from a male donor with ankylosing spondylitis or in good health (not recorded which).

The rearrangement joins TRBV7-2 to TRBJ2-7, with TRBD2 matching over 7 bases. Germline CDR1 SGHTA, CDR2 FQGNSA. This CDR3 region has 14 residues. The J segment lost 4 bases and the V segment lost 5 bases, leaving 8 bases of the junction unmatched. The chain's CDR3 is CASSPGGGRYEQYF. The DNA of the CDR3 is TGTGCCAGCAGCCCCGGCGGGGGTAGGTACGAGCAGTACTTC.

This clonotype was observed a few times. This chain connects TRBV6-2 or TRBV6-3 to TRBJ2-7; unclear D gene. CDR1 and CDR2 from the germline V gene are MNHEY and SVGEGT. With 3 bases removed from V and 2 bases from J, the gap between germline ends came to 2 bases. This CDR3 region has 11 residues. The CDR3 bases are TGTGCCAGCAGTTATGCCTACGAGCAGTACTTC. It specifies CASSYAYEQYF.

The chain is built from TRBV6-1 and TRBJ2-1; unclear D gene. Per germline, CDR1 MNHNS and CDR2 SASEGT. This CDR3 has 15 residues. V dropped 7 bases and J dropped 7 bases, with 20 bases sitting between them. As DNA, the CDR3 is TGTGCCAGCACCCCGACCCCCCCGGGCCCGAATGAGCAGTTCTTC. Translation: CASTPTPPGPNEQFF.

The genes are TRBV27 and TRBJ1-1; unclear D gene. The CDR3 runs 14 residues. Trimming removed 6 bases at V and 2 bases at J, with 13 bases between. Germline V CDR1 and CDR2: MNHEY, SMNVEV (reference sequence). The CDR3 spells CASRILPFNTEAFF. The CDR3 DNA reads TGTGCCAGCAGGATACTCCCGTTCAACACTGAAGCTTTCTTT.

There are a few counts of this clonotype. The chain carries TRBV9 and TRBJ2-7, with D hard to call. Trimming left V 2 bases short and J 5 bases short, with 14 bases between. CDR1 and CDR2 (germline): SGDLS, YYNGEE. The CDR3 has 14 amino acids. CDR3 bases: TGTGCCAGCAGCGTGGTCCCGGAGCACCACGAGCAGTACTTC. Translated, it gives CASSVVPEHHEQYF.

This clonotype turned up a few times. The chain joins TRBV10-3 to TRBJ1-3; D remains unclear. The V gene lost 2 bases and the J gene lost 0 bases, with 5 bases spanning the gap. The CDR3 is made up of 14 amino acids. Germline V CDR1 and CDR2: ENHRY, SYGVKD. The CDR3 nucleotides are TGTGCCATCAGTGAGGAGATCTCTGGAAACACCATATATTTT. Amino acids: CAISEEISGNTIYF.

This clonotype was observed once. V and J are TRBV4-2 and TRBJ2-7; 11 bases match TRBD2. V dropped 0 bases and J dropped 7; count of bases not matched to a gene: 17. The length of the CDR3 is 19 residues. Germline lookup yields CDR1 LGHNA and CDR2 YNFKEQ. The CDR3 spells CASSQDSASGRLPLGEQYF. CDR3 DNA: TGTGCCAGCAGCCAAGATTCGGCTAGCGGGAGGCTCCCGTTGGGGGAGCAGTACTTC.

The chain couples TRBV5-6 to TRBJ2-1, with D maybe TRBD1 (6 bases). Per the germline V gene, CDR1 is SGHDT and CDR2 is YYEEEE. The CDR3 is 11 amino acids. V lost 5 bases to trimming and J lost 8 bases, with 8 bases between them. This CDR3 is CASSWGHEQFF. CDR3 nucleotides: TGTGCCAGCAGTTGGGGGCATGAGCAGTTCTTC.

This clonotype was seen only a few times. The chain combines TRBV4-1 with TRBJ1-1, with D possibly being TRBD1 (5 bases). The CDR3 has 15 residues. Per germline, CDR1 MGHRA and CDR2 YSYEKL. V was pared by 6 bases and J by 3 bases, with 17 bases between. The CDR3 loop is CASSPTDSSYTEAFF. The CDR3 nucleotides are TGCGCCAGCAGTCCAACCGACAGTTCTTACACTGAAGCTTTCTTT.

The chain is built from TRBV5-1 and TRBJ2-2; 8 nucleotides match TRBD2. The V gene end was trimmed by 5 bases and the J gene end by 5 bases; junction bases not matched to a gene: 8. There are 15 residues in the CDR3. Germline CDR1 reads SGHRS; CDR2 reads YFSETQ. As DNA, the CDR3 is TGCGCCAGCAGAGATCTTAGCGGGATAACCGGGGAGCTGTTTTTT. Translation gives CASRDLSGITGELFF. The full variable domain, its missing parts supplied by reference TRBV5-1 and TRBJ2-2, is KAGVTQTPRYLIKTRGQQVTLSCSPISGHRSVSWYQQTPGQGLQFLFEYFSETQRNKGNFPGRFSGRQFSNSRSEMNVSTLELGDSALYLCASRDLSGITGELFFGEGSRLTVL.

This clonotype has more than one count but fewer than ten. V and J are TRBV14 and TRBJ2-7; TRBD1 matches at 10 bases. V was pared by 0 bases and J by 5 bases, with 7 bases of the junction left unmatched. CDR3 length: 16 amino acids. From germline, CDR1 is SGHDN and CDR2 FVKESK. In DNA, the CDR3 is TGTGCCAGCAGCCAAGACTTCGGGACAGGGGCGAACGAGCAGTACTTC. Protein sequence: CASSQDFGTGANEQYF.

The rearrangement joins TRBV10-3 to TRBJ2-3; TRBD2 matches at 7 bases. The trim removed 0 bases at V and 6 bases at J, leaving 9 bases unmatched. CDR1 is ENHRY and CDR2 is SYGVKD in the germline V gene. CDR3 length equals 16 residues. CDR3 sequence (DNA): TGTGCCATCAGTGAGTCAACGGCTAGCGGAGAGGATACGCAGTATTTT. This encodes CAISESTASGEDTQYF.

This clonotype has at least ten counts. This rearrangement joins TRBV20-1 to TRBJ2-5; a weak D match, TRBD1 (5 bases). The CDR3 spans 15 residues. Germline V gene sequence: CDR1 DFQATT, CDR2 SNEGSKA (reference sequence). Deletions cut 1 base from V and 3 bases from J, with 15 bases between. CDR3 in DNA: TGCAGTGCTAGAGTGTCAGGGCGTCTCGAAGAGACCCAGTACTTC. Amino acid sequence: CSARVSGRLEETQYF.

The chain employs TRBV7-9 and TRBJ2-7; either TRBD1 or TRBD2 may fit D (5 bases each). Trimming cost V 1 base and J 6 bases, with 13 bases left between them. Looked up from germline, CDR1 is SEHNR and CDR2 is FQNEAQ (reference sequence). This CDR3 is built from 14 residues. CDR3 in DNA: TGTGCCAGCAGCTTAGGGGGGAACCCCAGCGAGCAGTACTTC. It specifies CASSLGGNPSEQYF.

V usage is TRBV7-9 and J usage is TRBJ2-2, with D possibly being TRBD2 (6 bases). The CDR3 length is 15 residues. Per germline, CDR1 SEHNR and CDR2 FQNEAQ (reference sequence). The V and J ends lost 0 bases and 6 bases respectively, with 11 bases between them. The CDR3 DNA is TGTGCCAGCAGCTTAGCGTCGGGGGAGGCCGGGGAGCTGTTTTTT. Amino acids: CASSLASGEAGELFF. The entire variable domain, with the rest obtained from reference TRBV7-9 and TRBJ2-2, is as follows: DTGVSQNPRHKITKRGQNVTFRCDPISEHNRLYWYRQTLGQGPEFLTYFQNEAQLEKSRLLSDRFSAERPKGSFSTLEIQRTEQGDSAMYLCASSLASGEAGELFFGEGSRLTVL.

This clonotype was observed a handful of times. This sequence joins TRBV21-1 and TRBJ2-7. TRBV21-1 is an annotated pseudogene. The CDR3 is 14 residues long. The CDR3 sequence is CASSKQSRNYEQYF. The CDR3 DNA reads as TGTGCCAGCAGCAAACAGAGCAGGAACTACGAGCAGTACTTC.

In its sample, this clonotype was seen many times. At one of its ends the junction is not consistent with the germline gene, which may arise from a read error. The genes are TRBV7-7 and TRBJ2-3; D remains unclear. CDR1 and CDR2 (germline): SSHAT, FNYEAQ (reference sequence). The CDR3 is made up of 15 amino acids. CDR3 bases: TGTGCTAGCAGCTTAGGAACGTATAGCACAGATACGCAGTATTTT. Amino acid sequence: CASSLGTYSTDTQYF.

There are a few counts of this clonotype. The CDR3 bases are TGCGCCAGCAGCCAAGTGGGGCAGACCAATGAAAAACTGTTTTTT. This codes for CASSQVGQTNEKLFF. The chain carries TRBV4-1 and TRBJ1-4, with TRBD1 as a possible D gene (5 bases). The CDR3 contains 15 residues. With 1 base removed from V and 5 bases from J, the gap between germline ends came to 11 bases. From germline, CDR1 is MGHRA and CDR2 YSYEKL.

The chain is built from TRBV11-3 and TRBJ2-2; D gene ambiguous. Trimming stripped 0 bases from V and 1 base from J, with 9 bases between. The CDR3 has 16 amino acids. CDR1 and CDR2 (germline): SGHNT, YENEEA. CDR3: CASSLEDGRNTGELFF. CDR3 bases: TGTGCCAGCAGCTTAGAAGACGGAAGGAACACCGGGGAGCTGTTTTTT. The complete variable domain, with remaining parts taken from reference TRBV11-3 and TRBJ2-2, reads EAGVVQSPRYKIIEKKQPVAFWCNPISGHNTLYWYLQNLGQGPELLIRYENEEAVDDSQLPKDRFSAERLKGVDSTLKIQPAELGDSAVYLCASSLEDGRNTGELFFGEGSRLTVL.

This clonotype was found a few times. The chain carries TRBV12-5 and TRBJ2-7, with D uncertain. V lost 1 base to trimming and J lost 2 bases, with 9 bases between them. The CDR3 is 14 residues long. Germline V lookup: CDR1 LGHNT, CDR2 FRNRAP. The CDR3 nucleotides are TGTGCTAGTGGTTTGGGAGACAATGCCTACGAGCAGTACTTC. Protein product: CASGLGDNAYEQYF. Full variable domain (remainder filled in from reference TRBV12-5 and TRBJ2-7): DARVTQTPRHKVTEMGQEVTMRCQPILGHNTVFWYRQTMMQGLELLAYFRNRAPLDDSGMPKDRFSAEMPDATLATLKIQPSEPRDSAVYFCASGLGDNAYEQYFGPGTRLTVT.

The chain couples TRBV28 to TRBJ2-3; the D gene could be TRBD1 or TRBD2 (6 bases each). The CDR3 length is 15 residues. Per the germline V gene, CDR1 is MDHEN and CDR2 is SYDVKM. Between the trimmed V and J ends, which lost 3 bases and 6 bases, there was a span of 16 bases. CDR3 sequence: CASSLVGGEGDTQYF. The CDR3 coding sequence is TGTGCCAGCAGTTTGGTGGGGGGCGAGGGGGATACGCAGTATTTT.

The chain recombines TRBV11-2 with TRBJ2-1, with 8 bases aligning to TRBD2. Germline CDR1 is SGHAT and CDR2 is FQNNGV. V shed 4 bases and J 8 bases; nucleotides not matched to a gene: 22. This CDR3 contains 19 residues. CDR3 sequence (DNA): TGTGCCAGCAGCTCGGAGGAGTTCGGACTAGCTCCCTCCGCCTATGAGCAGTTCTTC. It specifies CASSSEEFGLAPSAYEQFF.

The chain uses TRBV12-3 or TRBV12-4 and TRBJ2-3; 9 bases fit TRBD1. Unmatched junction bases numbered 7, after V lost 7 bases and J lost 2 bases. The CDR3 is 15 residues long. CDR3 amino acids: CASNLQGAVTDTQYF. As DNA, the CDR3 is TGTGCCAGCAATCTACAGGGGGCGGTCACAGATACGCAGTATTTT.

This clonotype was detected a few times. The chain uses TRBV4-2 and TRBJ2-3; D uncertain. In germline, CDR1 is LGHNA, CDR2 YNFKEQ. This CDR3 is 12 amino acids long. The V end lost 1 base, the J end lost 15 bases, and 14 bases lay between the germline ends. The CDR3 nucleotides read TGTGCCAGCAGCCAAGGGGCGGTACCCGGATATTTT. Protein: CASSQGAVPGYF.

This clonotype was counted between two and nine times. CDR3 amino acids: CASSSNGGRETGELFF. In DNA, the CDR3 is TGTGCCAGCAGCTCTAATGGCGGGAGAGAGACCGGGGAGCTGTTTTTT. The V gene is TRBV7-3, the J gene TRBJ2-2; TRBD2 agrees at 7 bases. The V gene's germline CDR1 is SGHTA and CDR2 FQGTGA. The junction had 10 bases not matched to a gene; V was cut back by 4 bases and J by 5 bases. This CDR3 is 16 amino acids long.

The rearrangement joins TRBV10-3 to TRBJ2-3; 10 bases are shared with TRBD2. Germline CDR1 is ENHRY and CDR2 is SYGVKD. This CDR3 is built from 16 residues. Trimming cost V 4 bases and J 4 bases; bases outside gene matches: 8. The CDR3 DNA sequence: TGTGCCATCAGTGGGTCTGGACTAGCGGACCCAGATACGCAGTATTTT. Encoded protein: CAISGSGLADPDTQYF.

The J gene is TRBJ2-7, the V gene TRBV4-3, with D possibly being TRBD1 or TRBD2 (6 bases each). Trimming shortened V by 4 bases and J by 5 bases, and 12 bases separated the two germline ends. Germline values: CDR1 LGHNA, CDR2 YSLEER. The CDR3 length is 13 residues. CDR3 nucleotide sequence: TGCGCCAGCAGCCTGACGAGGGGGGACGAGCAGTACTTC. Encoded protein: CASSLTRGDEQYF.